This T cell receptor (beta chain) was sequenced in a study of blood T cell repertoires in COVID-19. The CDR3 sequence is 17 residues long. Germline assignment: CDR1 SGHDT and CDR2 YYEEEE. The junction had 7 bases not matched to a gene; V was cut back by 3 bases and J by 3 bases. Assignments of participants to cohorts depended upon their own reported clinical history. Recovered status applied to Cohort 3 donors who had two consecutive negative PCRs. It also applied to those with clearance or with symptom resolution. Original processing notes: Scientists estimated how many nucleated cells there were by amplifying reference gene primers. Assay: immunoSEQ multiplex PCR; the TCRdb copy retains only in-frame clones and omits some. V, J and clone size were drawn from that table, and D and trimming were deduced from the DNA. The repertoire holds a few hundred thousand clones, with 80% to 90% as singletons.

Sequencing used PBMCs or T cells enriched from blood (not recorded which). This receptor was taken from a woman aged 55 to 70 who had recovered from COVID-19. The chain couples TRBV5-6 to TRBJ2-2, with 11 bases lining up with TRBD1. The CDR3 DNA sequence: TGTGCCAGCAGCTCACTCCGGGACAGGGGGTACACCGGGGAGCTGTTTTTT. Its protein is CASSSLRDRGYTGELFF.